This TCR beta chain was obtained from a study of STAT5B mutations in CD4+ large granular lymphocyte leukemia. Germline lookup yields CDR1 SGHTA and CDR2 FQGTGA. Trimming took 2 bases from V and 6 from J, leaving 13 bases between them. The CDR3 has 15 residues. Some clones are missing from TCRdb's copy, which holds only in-frame ones; the method was immunoSEQ multiplex PCR. Counted here are about 38,000 clones, around 85% occurring once; the ten biggest clones make up 1% to 1.5%. The chain couples TRBV7-3 to TRBJ2-2; tentative D call: TRBD1 (5 bases). This receptor was identified in a human donor in good health. The sequenced sample consisted of CD4+ T cells from blood buffy coats. The CDR3 coding sequence is TGTGCCAGCAGCTTAGCCCCCGACAGCGCCGGGGAGCTGTTTTTT. Amino acids: CASSLAPDSAGELFF. The full variable domain, its missing parts supplied by reference TRBV7-3 and TRBJ2-2, is GAGVSQTPSNKVTEKGKYVELRCDPISGHTALYWYRQSLGQGPEFLIYFQGTGAADDSGLPNDRFFAVRPEGSVSTLKIQRTERGDSAVYLCASSLAPDSAGELFFGEGSRLTVL.